Listed here is a single TCR beta chain. Its antigen remains unidentified. Sample treatment: oral pan-JAK inhibitor, 5-10 mg twice daily. It was from alopecia areata patients that lesional scalp punch biopsies and peripheral blood were collected. The sample belongs to a study of CD8+ T cells in alopecia areata. On the study more broadly: Patients in the treated group were given tofacitinib by mouth, 5 to 10 mg twice a day.

In each case, RNA was isolated and then reverse transcribed into cDNA as the sequencing template. The repertoire was sequenced with immunoSEQ multiplex PCR; TCRdb's copy has only in-frame clones and lacks some. The data hold 150,000 to 200,000 clones, with 40% to 65% observed a single time. Germline lookup yields CDR1 LNHDA and CDR2 SQIVND (reference sequence). V lost 4 bases, J lost 1 base, and 7 bases lay in between. The CDR3 runs 14 residues. Study-wide results and caveats: Sequence data from scalp samples additionally include resident alphabeta T cells of normal skin.

The receptor was isolated from a human donor with alopecia areata. This chain connects TRBV19 to TRBJ2-2; a possible D gene is TRBD2 (5 bases). Sequencing was performed on CD8+ T cells sorted from blood, taken at week 24, from a patient treated with tofacitinib. For the CDR3, the DNA is TGTGCCAGTAGTACCCGGGGGAACACCGGGGAGCTGTTTTTT. Translating gives CASSTRGNTGELFF.